These T cell receptor beta chains were read from a single sample in a study of T-cell memory formation after mild COVID-19. TCRdb reprocessed the 5' RACE reads with MiXCR, giving one entry per CDR3 protein. Counted here are approximately 300,000 distinct CDR3 sequences, 15% to 20% occurring once; the ten biggest clones make up around 24%. Sequenced sample: PBMCs or a T cell subset sorted from them (not recorded which). Receptors originate from a man aged 18 to 30 who had mild COVID-19 (a few samples of this study predate the infection). Cell type and time point are not known. The CDR3 runs from the conserved cysteine through the conserved F or W. The D gene is left open where the match is weak. Size is omitted from some rows. Given values are once, few, many or a class for expanded clones.

v_call	d_call	j_call	clone_size	cdr3_nt	cdr3_aa
TRBV2	NA	TRBJ2-7	few	TGTGCCAGCAGTGAATTCGGGTCTGAATACGAGCAGTACTTC	CASSEFGSEYEQYF
TRBV5-5	NA	TRBJ1-2	NA	TGTGCCAGCAGCTTTCACGGTGACTATGGCTACACCTTC	CASSFHGDYGYTF
TRBV20-1	TRBD1	TRBJ1-5	few	TGCAGTGCTAGAGTAGGGGGCGCGTCGGGTCAGCCCCAGCATTTT	CSARVGGASGQPQHF
TRBV29-1	NA	TRBJ2-1	few	TGCAGCGTTGTGATCACTGGAGAGCAGTTCTTC	CSVVITGEQFF
TRBV5-1	NA	TRBJ2-5	many	TGCGCCAGCAGCCCTGGGGCTACCGACCAAGAGACCCAGTACTTC	CASSPGATDQETQYF
TRBV12-3/TRBV12-4	TRBD1	TRBJ1-5	NA	TGTGCCAGCACCACCGGACAGGGAGTAGTGCAGCCCCAGCATTTT	CASTTGQGVVQPQHF
TRBV4-3	NA	TRBJ2-3	few	TGCGCCAGCAGCCAAGAACGGGATACGCAGTATTTT	CASSQERDTQYF
TRBV20-1	NA	TRBJ2-5	NA	TGCAGTGCTAGATATGTCGGAGAGACCCAGTACTTC	CSARYVGETQYF
TRBV11-2	NA	TRBJ2-5	few	TGTGCCAGCAGCTTAGTTGTAGGTAGCATGGAGACCCAGTACTTC	CASSLVVGSMETQYF
TRBV7-3	NA	TRBJ2-7	many	TGTGCCAGCAGCTTATCAGCGGGCCCCTACGAGCAGTACTTC	CASSLSAGPYEQYF
TRBV5-1	NA	TRBJ2-3	NA	TGCGCCAGCAGCCGGCTAGCGTACGAAGATACGCAGTATTTT	CASSRLAYEDTQYF
TRBV4-3	NA	TRBJ1-6	few	TGCGCCAGCAGCCAAGCCGGGAAGAATTCACCCCTCCACTTT	CASSQAGKNSPLHF
TRBV20-1	TRBD2	TRBJ2-5	few	TGCAGTGCTGAGGGACTAGCGGGGCCCCAGGAGGAGACCCAGTACTTC	CSAEGLAGPQEETQYF
TRBV7-2	TRBD1	TRBJ1-4	NA	TGTGCCAGCAGCCAAGTGACAGGGGTTGGCGAAAAACTGTTTTTT	CASSQVTGVGEKLFF
TRBV6-5	NA	TRBJ1-1	few	TGTGCCAGCAGTTACTCGACAGATCTAGGGCTTGAAGCTTTCTTT	CASSYSTDLGLEAFF
TRBV7-8	NA	TRBJ2-2	many	TGTGCCAGCAGCTCGGACAGACTAGCCGGGGAGCTGTTTTTT	CASSSDRLAGELFF
TRBV6-6	TRBD1	TRBJ1-2	few	TGTGCCAGCAGTCATCCGACAGGGACCATGAAGGGCTACACCTTC	CASSHPTGTMKGYTF
TRBV28	TRBD1	TRBJ1-6	NA	TGTGCCAGCACAGGACAGGGGTCACCCCTCCACTTT	CASTGQGSPLHF
TRBV6-6	NA	TRBJ2-7	NA	TGTGCCAGCAGTTACTCGTCGCTCGAGCAGTACTTC	CASSYSSLEQYF
TRBV5-1	TRBD1	TRBJ2-2	NA	TGCGCCAGCAGCTCAGGACAGGCCGGGGAGCTGTTTTTT	CASSSGQAGELFF
TRBV4-2	TRBD1	TRBJ1-3	NA	TGTGCCAGCAGCCAAGTGGGAGTCGGGACAGGGATGAACACCATATATTTT	CASSQVGVGTGMNTIYF
TRBV6-2/TRBV6-3	NA	TRBJ1-2	once	TGTGCCAGCAGTTACCCGACAGCGCGAGCTAACTATGGCTACACCTTC	CASSYPTARANYGYTF
TRBV5-1	NA	TRBJ2-5	few	TGCGCCAGCAGCCCGACAGGTGCGGAGACCCAGTACTTC	CASSPTGAETQYF
TRBV29-1	NA	TRBJ2-7	NA	TGCAGCGTTGTGGAGGAGGAGCAGTACTTC	CSVVEEEQYF
TRBV20-1	NA	TRBJ2-7	many	TGCAGTGCTAGAGACCTGTCGACGGACTCCTACGAGCAGTACTTC	CSARDLSTDSYEQYF
TRBV7-9	NA	TRBJ1-3	NA	TGTGCCAGCAGCGGAGGAGCCCTCGGAAACACCATATATTTT	CASSGGALGNTIYF
TRBV2	TRBD1	TRBJ1-5	few	TGTGCCAGCTCTTACAGGGGCGGCGATGAGCCCCAGCATTTT	CASSYRGGDEPQHF
TRBV7-8	NA	TRBJ2-2	NA	TGTGCCAGCAGCTCCGCGTCCCTGGGGGCCGGGGAGCTGTTTTTT	CASSSASLGAGELFF
TRBV5-1	NA	TRBJ1-6	few	TGCGCCAGCAGCTTGGGTCTTATACTGGGACATCGGAATTCACCCCTCCACTTT	CASSLGLILGHRNSPLHF
TRBV30	TRBD1	TRBJ2-7	NA	TGTGCCTGGGCCGGGACAGTGGCCTACGAGCAGTACTTC	CAWAGTVAYEQYF
TRBV5-4	NA	TRBJ1-6	NA	TGTGCCAGCAGCTTCGGGCATACCGCCCTCCACTTT	CASSFGHTALHF
TRBV9	NA	TRBJ1-6	NA	TGTGCCAGCAGCGTAGGGGACGGAGATTCACCCCTCCACTTT	CASSVGDGDSPLHF
TRBV20-1	NA	TRBJ1-5	few	TGCAGAGCGTATCGAGCTCAGCCCCAGCATTTT	CRAYRAQPQHF
TRBV29-1	NA	TRBJ1-2	few	TGCAGCGTTACTCTCCCCGGCTATGGCTACACCTTC	CSVTLPGYGYTF
TRBV12-3/TRBV12-4	NA	TRBJ1-3	NA	TGTGCCAGCTTTTCCTCTGGAAACACCATATATTTT	CASFSSGNTIYF
TRBV6-2/TRBV6-3	TRBD1	TRBJ2-4	few	TGTGCCAGCAGCTCCCGGGACAGGGCCCACATTCAGTACTTC	CASSSRDRAHIQYF
TRBV6-1	NA	TRBJ2-5	many	TGTGCCAGCAGTGAAAGAGTTATGGGAGAGACCCAGTACTTC	CASSERVMGETQYF
TRBV7-9	NA	TRBJ2-3	NA	TGTGCCAGCGGGTCAGTTGCAGATACGCAGTATTTT	CASGSVADTQYF
TRBV4-1	NA	TRBJ2-7	NA	TGCGCCAGCAGCCAAGACAGCTCGCGAGGGTCGAAGCAGTACTTC	CASSQDSSRGSKQYF
TRBV2	TRBD1	TRBJ1-5	NA	TGTGCCAGCAGTCAGACAGGGGGCGATCAGCACCAGCATTTT	CASSQTGGDQHQHF
TRBV7-8	NA	TRBJ1-1	few	TGTGCCAGCAGCTTAATGCAGAGGCGGGCGAACACTGAAGCTTTCTTT	CASSLMQRRANTEAFF
TRBV11-3	NA	TRBJ1-6	few	TGTGCCAGCAGCTTGGGACGGGGGTCACCCCTCCACTTT	CASSLGRGSPLHF
TRBV18	NA	TRBJ2-1	NA	TGTGCCAGCTCACAAACCTTACAGAACAATGAGCAGTTCTTC	CASSQTLQNNEQFF
TRBV14	NA	TRBJ2-2	NA	TGTGCCAGCAGCTGGACCTTCCCCGGGGAGCTGTTTTTT	CASSWTFPGELFF
TRBV5-1	NA	TRBJ1-5	few	TGCGCCAGCAGCTTGGGGCCCGTGGGAGGCGGATCTAATCAGCCCCAGCATTTT	CASSLGPVGGGSNQPQHF
TRBV6-2/TRBV6-3	NA	TRBJ1-5	NA	TGTGCCAGCTGCCTTTGGGGATTGCAGCCCCAGCATTTT	CASCLWGLQPQHF
TRBV15	NA	TRBJ2-7	few	TGTGCCACCAGCAGAGATCTCCCCGTGTACTCCTACGAGCAGTACTTC	CATSRDLPVYSYEQYF
TRBV7-3	TRBD1	TRBJ2-3	few	TGTGCCAGCAGCCCGATAGGGACAGGATCATCTCTGGCAGATACGCAGTATTTT	CASSPIGTGSSLADTQYF
TRBV7-6	TRBD2	TRBJ2-5	few	TGTGCCAGCAGCTTATGGGCGGGGGGAGCCCAAGAGACCCAGTACTTC	CASSLWAGGAQETQYF
TRBV5-1	NA	TRBJ2-3	few	TGCGCCAGCGGGAACAGGGCCACAGATACGCAGTATTTT	CASGNRATDTQYF